This T cell receptor beta chain was obtained from a study of technical replicates of blood from four donors. Trimming cost V 3 bases and J 3 bases; bases outside gene matches: 7. Looked up from germline, CDR1 is SNHLY and CDR2 is FYNNEI. The CDR3 loop spans 16 amino acids. Sequencing was performed with immunoSEQ multiplex PCR; in TCRdb, only in-frame clones are kept and a portion is missing. The sample lists 100,000 or so clones, roughly 95% occurring once. This sequence was found in a human donor in good health. This chain uses TRBV2 with TRBJ2-1; 8 bases match TRBD2. Sequenced material: T cells isolated from PBMCs. CDR3 protein: CASSEGTRLYYNEQFF. The CDR3 bases are TGTGCCAGCAGTGAGGGGACTAGATTGTACTACAATGAGCAGTTCTTC.